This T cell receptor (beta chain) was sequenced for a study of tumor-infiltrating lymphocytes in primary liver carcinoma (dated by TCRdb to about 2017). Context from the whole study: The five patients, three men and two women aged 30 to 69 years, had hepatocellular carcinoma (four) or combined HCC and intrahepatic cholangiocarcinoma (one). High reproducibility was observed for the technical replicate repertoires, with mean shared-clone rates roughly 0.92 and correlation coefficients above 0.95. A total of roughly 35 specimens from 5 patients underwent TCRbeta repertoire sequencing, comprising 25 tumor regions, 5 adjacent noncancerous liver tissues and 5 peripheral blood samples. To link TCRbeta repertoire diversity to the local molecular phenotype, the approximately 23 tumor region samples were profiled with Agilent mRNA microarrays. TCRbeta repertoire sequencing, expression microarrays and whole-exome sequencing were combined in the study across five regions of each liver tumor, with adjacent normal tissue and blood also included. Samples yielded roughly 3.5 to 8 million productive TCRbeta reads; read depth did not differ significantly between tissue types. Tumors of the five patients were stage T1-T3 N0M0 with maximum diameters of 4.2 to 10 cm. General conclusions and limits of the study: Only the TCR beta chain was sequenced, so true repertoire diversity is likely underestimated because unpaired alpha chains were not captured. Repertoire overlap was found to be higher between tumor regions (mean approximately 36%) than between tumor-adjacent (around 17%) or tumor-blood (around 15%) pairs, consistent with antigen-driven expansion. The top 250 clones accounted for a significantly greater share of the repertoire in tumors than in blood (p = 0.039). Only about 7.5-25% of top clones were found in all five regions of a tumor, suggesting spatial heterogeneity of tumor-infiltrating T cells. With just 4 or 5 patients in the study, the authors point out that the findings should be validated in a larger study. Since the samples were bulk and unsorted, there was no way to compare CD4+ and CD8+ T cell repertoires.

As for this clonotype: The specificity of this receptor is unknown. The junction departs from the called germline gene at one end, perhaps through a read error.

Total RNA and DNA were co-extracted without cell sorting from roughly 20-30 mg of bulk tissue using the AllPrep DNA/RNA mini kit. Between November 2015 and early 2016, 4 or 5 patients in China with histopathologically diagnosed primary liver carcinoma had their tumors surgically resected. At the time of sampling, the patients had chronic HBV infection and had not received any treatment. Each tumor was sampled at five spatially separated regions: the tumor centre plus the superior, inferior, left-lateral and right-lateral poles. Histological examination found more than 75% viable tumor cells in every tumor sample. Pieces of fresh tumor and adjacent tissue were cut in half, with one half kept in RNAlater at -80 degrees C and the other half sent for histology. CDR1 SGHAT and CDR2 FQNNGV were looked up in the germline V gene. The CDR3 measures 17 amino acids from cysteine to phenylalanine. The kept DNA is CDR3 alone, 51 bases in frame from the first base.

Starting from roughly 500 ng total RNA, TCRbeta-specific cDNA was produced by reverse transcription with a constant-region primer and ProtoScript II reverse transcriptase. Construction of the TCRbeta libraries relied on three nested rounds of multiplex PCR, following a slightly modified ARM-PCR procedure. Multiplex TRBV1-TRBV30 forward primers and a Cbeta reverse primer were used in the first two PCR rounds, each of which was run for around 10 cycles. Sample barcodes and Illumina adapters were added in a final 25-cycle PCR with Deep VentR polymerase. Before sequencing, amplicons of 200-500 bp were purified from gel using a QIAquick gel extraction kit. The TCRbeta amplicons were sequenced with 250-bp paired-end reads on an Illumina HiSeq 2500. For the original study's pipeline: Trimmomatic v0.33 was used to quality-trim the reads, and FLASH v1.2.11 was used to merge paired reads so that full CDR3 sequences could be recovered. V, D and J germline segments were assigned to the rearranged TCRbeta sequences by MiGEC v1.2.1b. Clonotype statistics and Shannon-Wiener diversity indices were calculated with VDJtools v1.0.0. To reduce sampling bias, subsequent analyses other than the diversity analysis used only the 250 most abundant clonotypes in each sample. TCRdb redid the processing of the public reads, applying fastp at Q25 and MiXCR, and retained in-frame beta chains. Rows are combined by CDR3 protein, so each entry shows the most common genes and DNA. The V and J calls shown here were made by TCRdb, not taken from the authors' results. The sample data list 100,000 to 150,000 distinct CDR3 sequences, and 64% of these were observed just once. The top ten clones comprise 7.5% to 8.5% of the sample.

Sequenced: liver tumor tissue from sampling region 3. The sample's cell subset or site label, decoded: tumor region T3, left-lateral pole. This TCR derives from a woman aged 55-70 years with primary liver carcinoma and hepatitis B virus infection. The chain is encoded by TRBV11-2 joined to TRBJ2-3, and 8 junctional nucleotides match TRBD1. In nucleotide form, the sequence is TGTGCCTGCAGCTTAGTAACCGGGACAGGACGGGCAGATACGTACTATTTT. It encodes CACSLVTGTGRADTYYF.